Below, one T cell receptor (beta chain) is given with its context. This record belongs to a study of blood T cells in healthy people across ages. The ends were cut back, 8 bases at V and 0 bases at J, with 11 bases in the middle. The germline CDR1 and CDR2 sequences are SNHLY and FYNNEI. The CDR3 is made up of 13 amino acids. The use of a sample-barcoded 5' primer and a J-beta primer mix characterized a second PCR of about 7 to 12 cycles. TCRdb re-called the 5' RACE reads through MiXCR, storing one row per CDR3 protein. The sample has about 800,000 distinct CDR3 sequences, 55% to 70% seen once. V and J are TRBV2 and TRBJ2-7; D gene ambiguous. This TCR derives from a man in his thirties or forties in good health. Input material: blood. The CDR3 region has the DNA TGTGCCAGCGGTATACAGAGCTCCTACGAGCAGTACTTC. It specifies CASGIQSSYEQYF.